This passage covers 9 T cell receptor beta chains from one sample sequenced in a study of T cell responses to AZD1222 COVID-19 vaccine. Measured with immunoSEQ multiplex PCR; TCRdb has only the in-frame clones, and not every one. The data hold 130,000 to 150,000 clones, with just over 90% observed a single time. The material was peripheral blood, obtained on day 0 of AZD1222 vaccination. The receptors were gathered from an adult in good health.

V usage is TRBV7-2 and J usage is TRBJ2-1; 8 positions match TRBD1. V dropped 4 bases and J dropped 0; count of bases not matched to a gene: 8. Germline values: CDR1 SGHTA, CDR2 FQGNSA. This CDR3 region has 17 residues. CDR3 DNA sequence: TGTGCCAGCAGCTCCAACCCCAGGGGGCTCTCCTACAATGAGCAGTTCTTC. Its protein product is CASSSNPRGLSYNEQFF.

This chain uses TRBV7-2 with TRBJ2-2; 7 positions agree with TRBD2. The CDR3 extends over 15 amino acids. V lost 3 bases, J lost 4 bases, and 5 bases stayed unmatched. The germline V gene has CDR1 SGHTA and CDR2 FQGNSA. DNA for the CDR3: TGTGCCAGCAGCTTGGCTAGCGGCCCCACCGGGGAGCTGTTTTTT. Protein product: CASSLASGPTGELFF.

The chain is built from TRBV6-5 and TRBJ2-3, with D possibly being TRBD1 (6 bases). This CDR3 spans 12 amino acids. Germline assignment: CDR1 MNHEY and CDR2 SVGAGI. Between the trimmed V and J ends, which lost 8 bases and 3 bases, there was a span of 9 bases. CDR3 sequence reads: CASAQGTDTQYF. In DNA, the CDR3 is TGTGCCAGCGCACAGGGTACAGATACGCAGTATTTT.

The rearrangement links TRBV29-1 to TRBJ2-3, with 7 bases that match TRBD2. The ends lost 6 bases at V and 4 bases at J; junction bases unmatched: 1. Germline assignment: CDR1 SQVTM and CDR2 ANQGSEA. The CDR3 has 11 amino acids. The CDR3 DNA sequence: TGCAGCGTGGGGGGGTCAGATACGCAGTATTTT. Amino acid sequence: CSVGGSDTQYF.

This sequence joins TRBV7-2 and TRBJ1-1, with D unresolved. Trimming took 9 bases from V and 2 from J, leaving 10 bases between them. Germline CDR1 reads SGHTA; CDR2 reads FQGNSA. This CDR3 has 12 amino acids. DNA of the CDR3: TGTGCCAGTTGCCGGGCTAACACTGAAGCTTTCTTT. Its protein is CASCRANTEAFF.

With regard to this clone: In the same sample, other DNA sequences code for this CDR3. The gene calls are TRBV9 and TRBJ1-2, with a tentative D call TRBD1 (5 bases). V gave up 2 bases and J gave up 2 bases, with 7 bases separating them. This CDR3 has 13 residues. Per the germline V gene, CDR1 is SGDLS and CDR2 is YYNGEE. The CDR3 spells CASSVDSNYGYTF. CDR3 sequence (DNA): TGTGCCAGCAGCGTTGACAGCAACTATGGCTACACCTTC. Based on the CDR3 plus reference TRBV9 and TRBJ1-2, the full variable domain is DSGVTQTPKHLITATGQRVTLRCSPRSGDLSVYWYQQSLDQGLQFLIQYYNGEERAKGNILERFSAQQFPDLHSELNLSSLELGDSALYFCASSVDSNYGYTFGSGTRLTVV.

In this sample, this clone turned up once. The chain joins TRBV5-1 to TRBJ1-1; D is ambiguous. V lost 4 bases, J lost 6 bases, and 10 bases lay in between. This CDR3 has 12 amino acids. The germline gives CDR1 SGHRS, CDR2 YFSETQ. The CDR3 spells CASSRLGAEAFF. In nucleotides, the CDR3 is TGCGCCAGCAGCAGACTCGGGGCTGAAGCTTTCTTT.

This chain connects TRBV7-9 to TRBJ1-4; 7 bases map to TRBD1. Germline CDR1 SEHNR, CDR2 FQNEAQ (reference sequence). V lost 6 bases, J lost 3 bases, and 7 bases stayed unmatched. CDR3 length: 15 amino acids. DNA of the CDR3: TGTGCCAGCAGGGAGACAGGGTGGGCTAATGAAAAACTGTTTTTT. It specifies CASRETGWANEKLFF.

The V call is TRBV5-4, the J call TRBJ1-2; D is ambiguous. Germline values: CDR1 SGHNT, CDR2 YYREEE (reference sequence). V lost 4 bases and J 4 bases, leaving 8 bases between the germline ends. The CDR3 is made up of 12 amino acids. CDR3 residues: CASSQDSYGYTF. As DNA, the CDR3 is TGTGCCAGCAGCCAGGACTCCTATGGCTACACCTTC.